This T cell receptor (beta chain) derives from a study of T cell changes during pregnancy in multiple sclerosis. The V and J ends lost 0 bases and 2 bases respectively, with 8 bases between them. The CDR3 extends over 15 amino acids. Germline V gene lookup returns CDR1 LGHNA and CDR2 YSLEER. Data came from immunoSEQ multiplex PCR; TCRdb stores just in-frame clones and leaves some out. The profile shows under 30,000 clones, around 91% of them singletons. The sequencing here drew on CD8+ T cells from peripheral blood mononuclear cells, taken after pregnancy. The sequence came from a female donor with multiple sclerosis, enrolled in a pregnancy study. The gene calls are TRBV4-3 and TRBJ2-1; the D gene is possibly TRBD2 (5 bases). The CDR3 DNA follows: TGCGCCAGCAGCCAAGAGAGGGAAACCTACAATGAGCAGTTCTTC. Its protein product is CASSQERETYNEQFF.